Shown below are 4 T cell receptor beta chains from a single sample sequenced in a study of CD8+ T cells in alopecia areata. Treatment denoted: oral pan-JAK inhibitor, 5-10 mg twice daily. Extracted from the samples, RNA was reverse transcribed into cDNA to serve as the sequencing template. Produced via immunoSEQ multiplex PCR; TCRdb's table is partial and in-frame only. The sample yields about 220,000 clones, around 57% seen once. The sequences come from CD4+ T cells sorted from blood, collected at week 4, from a patient treated with tofacitinib. All receptors come from a human donor with alopecia areata.

CDR3 in amino acids: CASSQDLPSRSGANVLTF. The DNA for the CDR3 is TGCGCCAGCAGCCAAGATTTGCCCTCCCGCTCTGGGGCCAACGTCCTGACTTTC. The chain is built from TRBV4-3 and TRBJ2-6, with unresolved D. Germline V gene data show CDR1 as LGHNA and CDR2 as YSLEER. This CDR3 is built from 18 residues. V lost 0 bases and J 0 bases, leaving 12 bases between the germline ends.

There are a few counts of this clone. This chain links TRBV10-3 with TRBJ1-5; 7 nucleotides line up with TRBD1. This CDR3 has 14 residues. Germline V CDR1 and CDR2: ENHRY, SYGVKD. V was clipped by 8 bases and J by 3 bases; unmatched bases: 7. This chain's CDR3 is CAIRQTGDNQPQHF. The CDR3 DNA is TGTGCCATCCGGCAAACAGGGGACAATCAGCCCCAGCATTTT.

Only a few counts were recorded for this clone. CDR3 DNA: TGCGCCAGCAGCTTGGCTAGCGGGGGGAACACCGGGGAGCTGTTTTTT. Translated: CASSLASGGNTGELFF. The chain uses TRBV5-1 and TRBJ2-2, with 10 bases lining up with TRBD2. The CDR3 totals 16 residues. Trimming took 0 bases from V and 1 from J; bases not matched to a gene: 0. Germline values: CDR1 SGHRS, CDR2 YFSETQ.

J is TRBJ2-3 and V is TRBV5-4; D perhaps matches TRBD1 (5 bases). The CDR3 has 15 residues. The germline V gene encodes CDR1 SGHNT and CDR2 YYREEE (reference sequence). The ends were cut back, 0 bases at V and 3 bases at J, with 11 bases in the middle. The CDR3 sequence is CASSLVAGMTDTQYF. The CDR3 bases are TGTGCCAGCAGCTTGGTAGCAGGGATGACAGATACGCAGTATTTT.